The clone carrying this T cell receptor (beta chain) was detected a few times. What it binds is not known. Via MiXCR, TCRdb re-called the 5' RACE reads, giving one row per CDR3 protein. The repertoire has about 110,000 distinct CDR3 sequences, roughly a sixth of them found once; the top ten carry around 5.1%. CDR3 size: 15 residues. Trimming took 6 bases from V and 2 from J, leaving 15 bases between them. The data stem from a study of T-cell memory formation after mild COVID-19. Study overall: TCR clusters largely stayed donor specific. Study-wide results and caveats: Researchers could not confirm that second-wave clones peaking on day 37 targeted SARS-CoV-2. CD4+ bias marked clones expanding day 15 to 37, unlike balanced contracting clones. The study found contracting CD4+ clones mainly in CM and EM and contracting CD8+ clones in EMRA.

The clonotype was recovered from a man aged 18 to 35 who had mild COVID-19 (a few samples of this study predate the infection). Cell type and time point are not known. What was sequenced was PBMCs or a T cell subset sorted from them (not recorded which). The chain has TRBV12-3 or TRBV12-4 and TRBJ2-3; D gene uncertain. The CDR3 DNA reads TGTGCCAGCAGACCCCAACAGCGCTACACAGATACGCAGTATTTT. This codes for CASRPQQRYTDTQYF.